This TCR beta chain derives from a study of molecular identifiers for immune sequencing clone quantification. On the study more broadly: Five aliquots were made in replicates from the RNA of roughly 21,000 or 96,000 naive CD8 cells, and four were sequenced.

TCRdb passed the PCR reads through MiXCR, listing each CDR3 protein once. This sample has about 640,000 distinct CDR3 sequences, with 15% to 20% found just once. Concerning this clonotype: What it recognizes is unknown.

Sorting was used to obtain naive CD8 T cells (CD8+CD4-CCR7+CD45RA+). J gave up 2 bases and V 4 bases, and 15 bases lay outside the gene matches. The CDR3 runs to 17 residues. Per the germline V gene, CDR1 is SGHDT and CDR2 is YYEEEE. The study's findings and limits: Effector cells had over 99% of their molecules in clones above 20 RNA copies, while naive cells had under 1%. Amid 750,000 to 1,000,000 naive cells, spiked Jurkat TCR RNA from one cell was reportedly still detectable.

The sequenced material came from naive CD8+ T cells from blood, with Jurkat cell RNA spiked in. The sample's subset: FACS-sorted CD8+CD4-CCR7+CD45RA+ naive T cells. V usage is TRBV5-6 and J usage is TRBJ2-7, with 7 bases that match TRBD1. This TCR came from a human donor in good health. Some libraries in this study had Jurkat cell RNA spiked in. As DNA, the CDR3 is TGTGCCAGCAGCATAGGGGGCGGACCACGGCGAACCTACGAGCAGTACTTC. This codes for CASSIGGGPRRTYEQYF.